A single sample gave rise to the 24 T cell receptor beta chains below, sequenced in a study of cytomegalovirus exposure and HLA in healthy donors. Libraries were prepared by immunoSEQ multiplex PCR; TCRdb keeps only in-frame clonotypes and omits some of them. The sample includes some 140,000 clones, 70% to 90% of them seen just once. Sequencing used PBMCs. The receptors stem from a human donor in good health.

V gene TRBV10-3 combines with J gene TRBJ1-5; 9 bases agree with TRBD1. The CDR3 covers 14 residues. Germline loops: CDR1 ENHRY, CDR2 SYGVKD. Trimming took 6 bases from V and 5 from J; bases not matched to a gene: 5. As DNA, the CDR3 is TGTGCCATCAGCCAGGGGGACAGGGATCAGCCCCAGCATTTT. Protein sequence: CAISQGDRDQPQHF.

This clone was picked up a small number of times. The V gene is TRBV11-3, the J gene TRBJ1-6, with D unclear. This CDR3 has 13 amino acids. V was trimmed by 5 bases and J by 6 bases, leaving 8 bases between them. Germline V lookup: CDR1 SGHNT, CDR2 YENEEA. The CDR3 region has the DNA TGTGCCAGCAGCAGCTCCACTAATTCACCCCTCCACTTT. Translated: CASSSSTNSPLHF.

The gene calls are TRBV15 and TRBJ2-2; possible D gene TRBD1, 6 bases. Trimming removed 4 bases from V and 6 bases from J, with 9 bases in between. Looked up from germline, CDR1 is LNHNV and CDR2 is YYDKDF (reference sequence). The CDR3 is made up of 13 amino acids. CDR3: CATSIQGAGELFF. DNA for the CDR3: TGTGCCACCAGCATACAGGGAGCCGGGGAGCTGTTTTTT.

V and J are TRBV6-5 and TRBJ2-7, with TRBD1 identical over 8 bases. The CDR3 runs to 14 residues. Trimming cost V 2 bases and J 7 bases; bases outside gene matches: 7. Germline V gene sequence: CDR1 MNHEY, CDR2 SVGAGI. CDR3: CASSYGQGAGEQYF. The CDR3 DNA is TGTGCCAGCAGTTACGGGCAGGGGGCTGGTGAGCAGTACTTC.

The gene calls are TRBV15 and TRBJ1-1; 9 nucleotides line up with TRBD1. CDR1 LNHNV and CDR2 YYDKDF come from the germline V gene (reference sequence). V was clipped by 4 bases and J by 0 bases; unmatched bases: 6. The CDR3 has 16 amino acids. The CDR3: CATSKERQGVNTEAFF. The CDR3 bases are TGTGCCACCAGCAAGGAACGACAGGGGGTGAACACTGAAGCTTTCTTT.

The gene calls are TRBV9 and TRBJ1-2; weak D call: TRBD1 (6 bases). Germline CDR1 SGDLS, CDR2 YYNGEE. The V end was cut by 3 bases, the J end by 4 bases, with 25 bases between. The CDR3 sequence is 18 residues long. CDR3 bases: TGTGCCAGCAGCGGACGACTGGTGACAGGACGGCTTTTCTATGGCTACACCTTC. Its protein product is CASSGRLVTGRLFYGYTF. Full variable domain (outside the CDR3, taken from reference TRBV9 and TRBJ1-2): DSGVTQTPKHLITATGQRVTLRCSPRSGDLSVYWYQQSLDQGLQFLIQYYNGEERAKGNILERFSAQQFPDLHSELNLSSLELGDSALYFCASSGRLVTGRLFYGYTFGSGTRLTVV.

The chain combines TRBV11-1 with TRBJ2-5; no definite D call. This CDR3 has 16 residues. With 5 bases removed from V and 4 bases from J, the gap between germline ends came to 20 bases. Germline V lookup: CDR1 SGHAT, CDR2 FQDESV (reference sequence). For the CDR3, the DNA is TGTGCCAGCAGCCGTGACACCCAATACCCAGGAGAGACCCAGTACTTC. Protein sequence: CASSRDTQYPGETQYF.

V is TRBV5-6 and J is TRBJ2-7, with D possibly TRBD1 on 5 matching bases. This CDR3 contains 17 residues. Per the germline V gene, CDR1 is SGHDT and CDR2 is YYEEEE. Trimming stripped 3 bases from V and 0 bases from J, with 19 bases between. The CDR3 nucleotides read TGTGCCAGCAGCTGGACCAGACAGAAAAGTTACTCCTACGAGCAGTACTTC. Its protein is CASSWTRQKSYSYEQYF.

This sequence joins TRBV27 and TRBJ2-1, with a possible D match to TRBD1 (6 bases). CDR3 size: 13 residues. In germline, CDR1 is MNHEY, CDR2 SMNVEV (reference sequence). With 8 bases removed from V and 7 bases from J, the gap between germline ends came to 15 bases. CDR3 region: CASGTGFRNEQFF. CDR3 DNA: TGTGCCAGCGGTACAGGGTTTCGAAATGAGCAGTTCTTC.

The chain carries TRBV29-1 and TRBJ2-7; perhaps TRBD2 as D (6 bases). Trimming removed 4 bases at V and 7 bases at J, with 17 bases between. Germline CDR1 and CDR2: SQVTM and ANQGSEA. The CDR3 has 13 residues. The CDR3 DNA reads as TGCAGCGTTGGTCTACTCGGTGGGGGGGAGCAGTACTTC. Translating gives CSVGLLGGGEQYF.

The chain combines TRBV28 with TRBJ1-5, with 7 bases that match TRBD1. V lost 1 base and J lost 7; bases outside the gene matches: 4. There are 14 residues in the CDR3. Looked up from germline, CDR1 is MDHEN and CDR2 is SYDVKM. CDR3 DNA: TGTGCCAGCAGTTTATCGACAGGGATCCAGCCCCAGCATTTT. Its translation: CASSLSTGIQPQHF.

The chain has TRBV5-4 and TRBJ1-2; D remains unclear. Germline V lookup: CDR1 SGHNT, CDR2 YYREEE (reference sequence). The CDR3 has 13 amino acids. V shed 0 bases and J shed 5 bases, with 8 bases lying between them. CDR3 bases: TGTGCCAGCAGCTTGGAAGGGAGGTATGGCTACACCTTC. It encodes CASSLEGRYGYTF.

This rearrangement joins TRBV6-4 to TRBJ2-7; D is uncertain. The CDR3 spans 15 residues. From germline, CDR1 is MRHNA and CDR2 SNTAGT. V was pared by 5 bases and J by 0 bases, with 14 bases between. The CDR3 is CASSLLPEVSYEQYF. CDR3 coding DNA: TGTGCCAGCAGTCTTCTACCAGAGGTCTCCTACGAGCAGTACTTC.

The gene calls are TRBV4-3 and TRBJ1-2; weak D call: TRBD1 (6 bases). Germline assignment: CDR1 LGHNA and CDR2 YSLEER. The CDR3 is 15 amino acids. Trimming took off 4 bases at V and 0 bases at J, with 12 bases between the two ends. DNA of the CDR3: TGCGCCAGCAGCCCAGCCCGGGACACTAACTATGGCTACACCTTC. It codes for CASSPARDTNYGYTF.

The rearrangement links TRBV18 to TRBJ1-2, with 8 positions matching TRBD1. The germline V gene has CDR1 KGHSH and CDR2 LQKENI. Unmatched junction bases numbered 5, after V lost 3 bases and J lost 8 bases. This CDR3 is built from 13 residues. The CDR3 loop reads CASSPGQAEGYTF. The CDR3 region has the DNA TGTGCCAGCTCACCGGGACAGGCCGAGGGCTACACCTTC. The full variable domain, completed using reference TRBV18 and TRBJ1-2, is NAGVMQNPRHLVRRRGQEARLRCSPMKGHSHVYWYRQLPEEGLKFMVYLQKENIIDESGMPKERFSAEFPKEGPSILRIQQVVRGDSAAYFCASSPGQAEGYTFGSGTRLTVV.

V usage is TRBV6-6 and J usage is TRBJ1-3, with a tentative D call TRBD1 (5 bases). CDR1 MNHNY and CDR2 SVGAGI come from the germline V gene (reference sequence). The ends were cut back, 7 bases at V and 3 bases at J, with 10 bases in the middle. This CDR3 contains 13 residues. CDR3 amino acids: CASTAGGGNTIYF. CDR3 coding DNA: TGTGCCAGCACCGCGGGGGGTGGAAACACCATATATTTT.

The rearrangement uses TRBV7-8 and TRBJ2-1, with a tentative D call TRBD2 (6 bases). Germline loops: CDR1 SGHVS, CDR2 FQNEAQ. V shed 3 bases and J shed 6 bases, with 9 bases lying between them. CDR3 size: 13 residues. The CDR3 spells CASSFGTLNEQFF. CDR3 coding DNA: TGTGCCAGCAGCTTCGGGACTCTCAATGAGCAGTTCTTC.

The chain joins TRBV5-6 to TRBJ1-6, with no clear D. The CDR3 covers 13 residues. Trimming stripped 0 bases from V and 11 bases from J, with 9 bases between. The germline V gene has CDR1 SGHDT and CDR2 YYEEEE. The CDR3 nucleotides are TGTGCCAGCAGCTTGGCCTACCCTGCACCCCTCCACTTT. Protein product: CASSLAYPAPLHF.

The J gene is TRBJ1-1, the V gene TRBV2; D perhaps matches TRBD1 (6 bases). Trimming removed 4 bases from V and 1 base from J, with 13 bases in between. The CDR3 has 15 amino acids. Germline assignment: CDR1 SNHLY and CDR2 FYNNEI. CDR3 sequence (DNA): TGTGCCAGCAGTGCCACAGGGCTTAGGAACACTGAAGCTTTCTTT. It codes for CASSATGLRNTEAFF.

This chain connects TRBV4-1 to TRBJ2-1; the match to TRBD2 covers 9 bases. The V gene's germline CDR1 is MGHRA and CDR2 YSYEKL. V lost 4 bases and J lost 2; bases outside the gene matches: 6. CDR3 length equals 16 residues. This CDR3 reads CASSPILAGAYNEQFF. CDR3 nucleotides: TGCGCCAGCAGCCCAATACTAGCGGGCGCCTACAATGAGCAGTTCTTC.

The V and J genes are TRBV2 and TRBJ2-1; D gene ambiguous. This CDR3 has 13 residues. Trimming cost V 3 bases and J 11 bases, with 14 bases left between them. Germline CDR1 and CDR2: SNHLY and FYNNEI. The CDR3 sequence: CASSDDAADKQFF. CDR3 sequence (DNA): TGTGCCAGCAGTGACGATGCGGCGGATAAGCAGTTCTTC.

The rearrangement joins TRBV19 to TRBJ2-1; 11 nucleotides agree with TRBD2. From germline, CDR1 is LNHDA and CDR2 SQIVND (reference sequence). With 5 bases clipped from V and 5 bases from J, the junction kept 5 bases outside the gene matches. The CDR3 consists of 15 residues. CDR3 sequence: CASSPRGLADNEQFF. CDR3 DNA: TGTGCCAGTAGTCCTAGGGGACTAGCGGACAATGAGCAGTTCTTC.

The V call is TRBV9, the J call TRBJ2-1; the match to TRBD2 covers 11 bases. Germline CDR1 SGDLS, CDR2 YYNGEE. The CDR3 loop spans 16 amino acids. V was clipped by 4 bases and J by 7 bases; unmatched bases: 10. CDR3 DNA: TGTGCCAGCAGCCATAATATAGCGGGGGGGCCAAATGAGCAGTTCTTC. As protein: CASSHNIAGGPNEQFF.

This clone was seen only a few times. The chain couples TRBV4-2 to TRBJ2-7, with a tentative D call TRBD2 (6 bases). V was clipped by 3 bases and J by 0 bases, with 18 bases between them. CDR3 size: 17 residues. Germline V gene data show CDR1 as LGHNA and CDR2 as YNFKEQ. CDR3 bases: TGTGCCAGCAGCCAGCACCTTAGCGGAGCGAGCTCCTACGAGCAGTACTTC. It codes for CASSQHLSGASSYEQYF.